This TCR beta chain was profiled in a study of CD8 T cells in ankylosing spondylitis. Study observations and caveats: Ankylosing spondylitis blood appeared to carry a characteristic TCR beta motif of roughly eight highly homologous variants.

Using quantitative 5'-RACE with molecular barcodes, the authors made TCR beta libraries. TCRdb used MiXCR to reprocess the 5' RACE reads, holding one entry per CDR3 protein. This table holds some 200,000 distinct CDR3 sequences, about 13% found once. On this clonotype: Its cognate antigen is unknown.

J gave up 4 bases and V 2 bases, and 5 bases lay outside the gene matches. Per germline, CDR1 PRHDT and CDR2 FYEKMQ (reference sequence). This CDR3 comprises 14 residues. The clonotype comes from a male donor with ankylosing spondylitis or in good health (not recorded which). The J gene is TRBJ2-7, the V gene TRBV13, with TRBD2 matching 7 bases. Sequencing was performed on blood, either unsorted or a sorted T cell fraction (not recorded which). The CDR3: CASSLSGNRYEQYF. The CDR3 DNA reads as TGTGCCAGCAGCTTAAGCGGGAATCGGTACGAGCAGTACTTC.